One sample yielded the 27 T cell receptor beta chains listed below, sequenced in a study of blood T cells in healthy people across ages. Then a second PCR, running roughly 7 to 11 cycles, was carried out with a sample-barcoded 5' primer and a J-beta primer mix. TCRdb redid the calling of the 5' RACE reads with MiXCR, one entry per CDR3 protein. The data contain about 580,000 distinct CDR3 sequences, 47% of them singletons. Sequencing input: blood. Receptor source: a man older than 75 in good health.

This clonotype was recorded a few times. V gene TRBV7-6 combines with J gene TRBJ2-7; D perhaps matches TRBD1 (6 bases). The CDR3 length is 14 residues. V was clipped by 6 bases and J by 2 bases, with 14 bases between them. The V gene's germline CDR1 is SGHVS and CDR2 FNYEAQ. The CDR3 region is CASSQGIATYEQYF. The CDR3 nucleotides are TGTGCCAGCAGTCAGGGGATAGCTACCTACGAGCAGTACTTC.

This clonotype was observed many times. CDR3 DNA sequence: TGTGCCAGCAGCCGACAGGGGGGTATGGAGCAGTACTTC. Residues: CASSRQGGMEQYF. V gene TRBV6-6 combines with J gene TRBJ2-7, with 9 nucleotides matching TRBD1. Trimming removed 6 bases from V and 7 bases from J; junction bases left unmatched: 7. The CDR3 spans 13 residues. Germline assignment: CDR1 MNHNY and CDR2 SVGAGI (reference sequence).

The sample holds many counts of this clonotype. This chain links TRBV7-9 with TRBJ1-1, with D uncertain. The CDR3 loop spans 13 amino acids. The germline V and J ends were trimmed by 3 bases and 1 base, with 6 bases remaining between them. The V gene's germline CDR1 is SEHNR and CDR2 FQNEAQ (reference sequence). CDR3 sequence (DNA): TGTGCCAGCAGCTTCTCAGGGAACACTGAAGCTTTCTTT. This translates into CASSFSGNTEAFF.

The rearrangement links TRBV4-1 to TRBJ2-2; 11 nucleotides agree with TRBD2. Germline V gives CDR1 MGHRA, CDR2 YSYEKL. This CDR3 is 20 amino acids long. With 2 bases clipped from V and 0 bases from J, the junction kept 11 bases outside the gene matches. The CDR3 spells CASSQRVFSGGVTNTGELFF. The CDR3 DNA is TGCGCCAGCAGCCAACGCGTCTTTAGCGGGGGGGTTACGAACACCGGGGAGCTGTTTTTT.

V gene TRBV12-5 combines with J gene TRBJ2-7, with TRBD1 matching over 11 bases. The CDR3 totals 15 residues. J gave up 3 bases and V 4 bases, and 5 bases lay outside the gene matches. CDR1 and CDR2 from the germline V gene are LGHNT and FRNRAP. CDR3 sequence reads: CASGSAGTGGYEQYF. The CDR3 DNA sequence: TGTGCTAGTGGTTCGGCCGGGACAGGGGGCTACGAGCAGTACTTC.

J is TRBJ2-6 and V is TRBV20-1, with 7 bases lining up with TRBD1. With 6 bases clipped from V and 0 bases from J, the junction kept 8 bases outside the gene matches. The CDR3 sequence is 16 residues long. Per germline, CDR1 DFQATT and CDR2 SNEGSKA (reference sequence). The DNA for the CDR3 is TGCAGTGCCACCGACAGGGCCCGCTCTGGGGCCAACGTCCTGACTTTC. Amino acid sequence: CSATDRARSGANVLTF.

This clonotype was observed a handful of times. The CDR3 spells CSAREDPHRQETQYF. The CDR3 nucleotides read TGCAGTGCTAGAGAAGATCCGCACAGACAAGAGACCCAGTACTTC. The chain combines TRBV20-1 with TRBJ2-5; D uncertain. V lost 0 bases to trimming and J lost 2 bases, with 13 bases between them. Germline V gene sequence: CDR1 DFQATT, CDR2 SNEGSKA (reference sequence). CDR3 length: 15 amino acids.

CDR3 residues: CASSERDRPNYGYTF. The CDR3 nucleotides are TGTGCCAGCAGTGAAAGGGACAGGCCCAACTATGGCTACACCTTC. The rearrangement joins TRBV6-1 to TRBJ1-2, with 8 bases aligning to TRBD1. The germline V gene has CDR1 MNHNS and CDR2 SASEGT. The CDR3 covers 15 residues. V lost 2 bases, J lost 2 bases, and 4 bases stayed unmatched.

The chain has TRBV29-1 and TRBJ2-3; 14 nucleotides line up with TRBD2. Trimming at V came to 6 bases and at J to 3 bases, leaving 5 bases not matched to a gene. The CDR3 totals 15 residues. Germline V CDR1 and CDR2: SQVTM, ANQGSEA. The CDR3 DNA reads TGCAGCGTACAAGGGACTAGCGGGAGTACAGATACGCAGTATTTT. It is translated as CSVQGTSGSTDTQYF.

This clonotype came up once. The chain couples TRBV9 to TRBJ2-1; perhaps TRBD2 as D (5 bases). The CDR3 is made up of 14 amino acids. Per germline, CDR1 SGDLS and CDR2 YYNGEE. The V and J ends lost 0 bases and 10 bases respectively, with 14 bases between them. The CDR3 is CASSVGENSYEQFF. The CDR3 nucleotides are TGTGCCAGCAGCGTAGGGGAGAACTCCTACGAGCAGTTCTTC. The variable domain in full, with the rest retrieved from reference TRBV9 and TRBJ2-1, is DSGVTQTPKHLITATGQRVTLRCSPRSGDLSVYWYQQSLDQGLQFLIQYYNGEERAKGNILERFSAQQFPDLHSELNLSSLELGDSALYFCASSVGENSYEQFFGPGTRLTVL.

The CDR3 bases are TGCAGCGCCCTCCCCGACACGAACGACTATGGCTACACCTTC. Its translation is CSALPDTNDYGYTF. This rearrangement joins TRBV29-1 to TRBJ1-2, with D unresolved. The CDR3 sequence is 14 residues long. Deletions cut 7 bases from V and 3 bases from J, with 18 bases between. From germline, CDR1 is SQVTM and CDR2 ANQGSEA.

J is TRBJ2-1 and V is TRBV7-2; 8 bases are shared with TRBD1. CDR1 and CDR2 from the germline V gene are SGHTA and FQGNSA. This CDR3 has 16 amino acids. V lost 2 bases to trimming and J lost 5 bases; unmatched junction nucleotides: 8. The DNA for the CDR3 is TGTGCCAGCAGCTTATCTCCGACAGGGGCGAACAATGAGCAGTTCTTC. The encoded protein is CASSLSPTGANNEQFF.

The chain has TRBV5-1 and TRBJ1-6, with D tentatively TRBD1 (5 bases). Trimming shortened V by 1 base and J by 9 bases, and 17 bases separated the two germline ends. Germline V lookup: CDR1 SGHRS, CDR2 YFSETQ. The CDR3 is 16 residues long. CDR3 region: CASSLTRDGLGSPLHF. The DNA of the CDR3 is TGCGCCAGCAGCTTGACTAGGGACGGATTGGGTTCACCCCTCCACTTT.

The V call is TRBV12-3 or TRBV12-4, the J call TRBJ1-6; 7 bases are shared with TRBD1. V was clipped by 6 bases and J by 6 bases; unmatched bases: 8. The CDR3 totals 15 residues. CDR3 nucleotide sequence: TGTGCCAGCAGGCGCCGACAGGGACGTAATTCACCCCTCCACTTT. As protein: CASRRRQGRNSPLHF.

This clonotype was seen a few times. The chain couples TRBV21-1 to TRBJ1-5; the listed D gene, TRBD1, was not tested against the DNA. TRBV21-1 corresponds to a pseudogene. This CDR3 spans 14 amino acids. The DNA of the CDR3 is TGTGCCAGCAGGCCCCGGGACAGAGATCAGCCCCAGCATTTT. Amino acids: CASRPRDRDQPQHF.

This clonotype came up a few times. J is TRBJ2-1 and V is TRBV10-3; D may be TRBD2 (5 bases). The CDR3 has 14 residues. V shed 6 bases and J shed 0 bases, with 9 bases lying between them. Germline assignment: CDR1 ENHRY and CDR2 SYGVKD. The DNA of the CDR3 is TGTGCCATCAGCGCCACTAGCTCCTACAATGAGCAGTTCTTC. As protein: CAISATSSYNEQFF.

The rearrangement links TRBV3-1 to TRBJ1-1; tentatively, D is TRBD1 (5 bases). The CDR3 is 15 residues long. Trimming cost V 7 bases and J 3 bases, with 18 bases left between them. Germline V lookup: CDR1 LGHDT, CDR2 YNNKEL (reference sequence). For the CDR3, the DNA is TGTGCCAGCACTCCCGTTAGTATAGGGGACACTGAAGCTTTCTTT. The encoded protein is CASTPVSIGDTEAFF.

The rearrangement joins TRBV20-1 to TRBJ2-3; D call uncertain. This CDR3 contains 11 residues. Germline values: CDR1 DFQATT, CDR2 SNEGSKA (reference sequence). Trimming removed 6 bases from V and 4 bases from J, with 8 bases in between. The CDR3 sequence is CSAPRADTQYF. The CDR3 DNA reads TGCAGTGCCCCCCGGGCAGATACGCAGTATTTT.

The CDR3 region is CSLLDRAETQYF. CDR3 in DNA: TGCAGCCTTTTGGACAGGGCCGAGACCCAGTACTTC. J is TRBJ2-5 and V is TRBV29-1, with 8 bases lining up with TRBD1. The ends lost 8 bases at V and 5 bases at J; junction bases unmatched: 7. Germline V lookup: CDR1 SQVTM, CDR2 ANQGSEA. The CDR3 has 12 residues.

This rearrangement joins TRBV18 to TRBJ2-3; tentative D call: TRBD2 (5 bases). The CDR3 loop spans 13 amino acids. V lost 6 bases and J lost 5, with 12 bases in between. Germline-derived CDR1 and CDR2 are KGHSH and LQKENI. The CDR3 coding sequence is TGTGCCAGCTCGCCGGGGAGATTAGATACGCAGTATTTT. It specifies CASSPGRLDTQYF.

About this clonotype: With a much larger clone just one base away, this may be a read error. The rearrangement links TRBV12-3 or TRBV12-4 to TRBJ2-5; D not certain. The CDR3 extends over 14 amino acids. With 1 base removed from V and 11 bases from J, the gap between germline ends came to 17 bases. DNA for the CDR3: TGTGCCAGCAGTTTAGGTGACCAAGGTGATGAGCAGTACTTC. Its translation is CASSLGDQGDEQYF.

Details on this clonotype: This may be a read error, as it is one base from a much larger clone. This CDR3 reads CASSFTEDGGWTPHF. The CDR3 DNA reads TGTGCCAGCAGCTTTACCGAGGACGGGGGATGGACCCCCCACTTT. This sequence joins TRBV6-5 and TRBJ1-6; D perhaps matches TRBD1 (5 bases). The CDR3 loop spans 15 amino acids. Trimming cost V 6 bases and J 18 bases, with 27 bases left between them. The V gene's germline CDR1 is MNHEY and CDR2 SVGAGI.

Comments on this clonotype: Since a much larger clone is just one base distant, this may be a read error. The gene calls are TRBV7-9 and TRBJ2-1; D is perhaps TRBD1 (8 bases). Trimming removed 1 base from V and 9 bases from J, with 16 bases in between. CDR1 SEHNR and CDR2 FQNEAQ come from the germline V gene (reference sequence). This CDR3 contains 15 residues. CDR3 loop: CASSLGQGTNSEQFF. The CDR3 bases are TGTGCCAGCAGCTTAGGACAGGGGACTAACAGTGAGCAGTTCTTC.

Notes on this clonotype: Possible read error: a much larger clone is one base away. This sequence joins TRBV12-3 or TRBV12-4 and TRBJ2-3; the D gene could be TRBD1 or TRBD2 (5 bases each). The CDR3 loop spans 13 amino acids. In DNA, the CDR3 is TGTACCAGCAGTTTATTGGGGGCAGATACGCAGTATTTT. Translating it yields CTSSLLGADTQYF.

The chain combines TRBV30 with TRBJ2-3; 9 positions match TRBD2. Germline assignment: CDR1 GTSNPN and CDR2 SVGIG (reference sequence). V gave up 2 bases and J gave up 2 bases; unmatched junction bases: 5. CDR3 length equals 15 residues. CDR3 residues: CAWSSGLAPTDTQYF. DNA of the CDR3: TGTGCCTGGAGTTCGGGACTAGCCCCCACAGATACGCAGTATTTT.

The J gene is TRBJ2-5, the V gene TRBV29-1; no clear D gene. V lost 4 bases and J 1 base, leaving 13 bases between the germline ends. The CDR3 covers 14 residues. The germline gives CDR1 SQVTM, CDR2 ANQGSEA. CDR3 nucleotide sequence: TGCAGCGTTGGGCACCGGCGGTCCCAAGAGACCCAGTACTTC. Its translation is CSVGHRRSQETQYF.

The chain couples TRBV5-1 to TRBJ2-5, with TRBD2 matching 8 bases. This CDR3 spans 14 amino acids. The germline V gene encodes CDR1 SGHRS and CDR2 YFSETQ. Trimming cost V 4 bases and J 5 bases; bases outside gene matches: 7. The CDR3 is CASSLAGRLETQYF. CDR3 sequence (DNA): TGCGCCAGCAGCCTAGCGGGTAGGCTGGAGACCCAGTACTTC. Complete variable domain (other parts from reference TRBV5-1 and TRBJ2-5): KAGVTQTPRYLIKTRGQQVTLSCSPISGHRSVSWYQQTPGQGLQFLFEYFSETQRNKGNFPGRFSGRQFSNSRSEMNVSTLELGDSALYLCASSLAGRLETQYFGPGTRLLVL.